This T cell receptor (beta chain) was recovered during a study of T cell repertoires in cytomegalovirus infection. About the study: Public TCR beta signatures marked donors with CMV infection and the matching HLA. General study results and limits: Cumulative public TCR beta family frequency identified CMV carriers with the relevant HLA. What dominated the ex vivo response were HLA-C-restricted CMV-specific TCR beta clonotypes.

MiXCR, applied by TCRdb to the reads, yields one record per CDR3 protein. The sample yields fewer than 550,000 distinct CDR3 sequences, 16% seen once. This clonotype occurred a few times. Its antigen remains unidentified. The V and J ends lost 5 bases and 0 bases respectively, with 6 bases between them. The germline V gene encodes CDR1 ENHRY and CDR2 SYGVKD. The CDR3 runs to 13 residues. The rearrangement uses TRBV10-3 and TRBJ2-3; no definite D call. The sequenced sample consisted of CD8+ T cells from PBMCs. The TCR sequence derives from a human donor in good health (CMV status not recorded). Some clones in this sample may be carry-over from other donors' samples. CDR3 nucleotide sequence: TGTGCCATCAGTCAGACTAGCACAGATACGCAGTATTTT. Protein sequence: CAISQTSTDTQYF.